The 31 T cell receptor beta chains reported below all come from one sample, sequenced in a study of T-cell reconstitution after alpha-beta-depleted transplantation in children. Construction of the TCRbeta library involved unique molecular identifiers. TCRdb called the PCR reads again in MiXCR, with one record for every CDR3 protein. The table includes about 610,000 distinct CDR3 sequences, more than 9% detected once. This specimen consisted of PBMCs from the stem cell graft donor, obtained from the stem cell graft. The origin of the receptors is a human donor who donated a stem cell graft to a child with acute myeloid leukemia.

This clonotype was detected many times. The V gene is TRBV28, the J gene TRBJ2-2; D may be TRBD2 (5 bases). The germline CDR1 and CDR2 sequences are MDHEN and SYDVKM. The CDR3 contains 14 residues. Deletions cut 5 bases from V and 6 bases from J, with 13 bases between. In DNA form, the CDR3 reads TGTGCCAGCAGTCCCCCTTGGAGGTCCGGGGAGCTGTTTTTT. It specifies CASSPPWRSGELFF.

This clonotype showed up just a few times. V gene TRBV3-1 combines with J gene TRBJ2-2; D is uncertain. The CDR3 has 15 residues. Germline CDR1 is LGHDT and CDR2 is YNNKEL (reference sequence). Trimming cost V 1 base and J 0 bases, with 6 bases left between them. CDR3 sequence reads: CASSQGLPNTGELFF. The CDR3 DNA is TGTGCCAGCAGCCAAGGACTCCCGAACACCGGGGAGCTGTTTTTT.

This clonotype was seen more than once but under ten times. The chain links TRBV18 to TRBJ2-3, with 13 bases fitting TRBD2. This CDR3 has 19 residues. Germline CDR1 is KGHSH and CDR2 is LQKENI. V lost 3 bases and J lost 4; bases outside the gene matches: 13. CDR3 amino acids: CASSPKVSRTSGRPDTQYF. In DNA form, the CDR3 reads TGTGCCAGCTCACCTAAGGTCAGTAGGACTAGCGGGAGACCAGATACGCAGTATTTT.

This clonotype was detected a few times. V usage is TRBV7-9 and J usage is TRBJ1-1; D unresolved. V shed 4 bases and J shed 0 bases, with 12 bases lying between them. The CDR3 extends over 15 amino acids. Germline CDR1 reads SEHNR; CDR2 reads FQNEAQ (reference sequence). The CDR3 region is CASSYLITLNTEAFF. The CDR3 DNA reads as TGTGCCAGCAGCTACTTGATCACCTTGAACACTGAAGCTTTCTTT.

The V call is TRBV20-1, the J call TRBJ2-3; TRBD2 is a possible D gene (5 bases). Trimming removed 2 bases at V and 0 bases at J, with 9 bases between. The CDR3 totals 14 residues. CDR1 and CDR2 (germline): DFQATT, SNEGSKA (reference sequence). The DNA of the CDR3 is TGCAGTGCTAGATATCCGGGGAGCACAGATACGCAGTATTTT. Amino acid sequence: CSARYPGSTDTQYF.

This chain links TRBV7-2 with TRBJ1-5; TRBD1 matches 11 bases. Trimming took 0 bases from V and 0 from J; bases not matched to a gene: 4. CDR3 length: 18 residues. The germline CDR1 and CDR2 sequences are SGHTA and FQGNSA. As DNA, the CDR3 is TGTGCCAGCAGCTTAGCGCGGACAGGGGGCCATAGCAATCAGCCCCAGCATTTT. Translating gives CASSLARTGGHSNQPQHF.

This clonotype was recorded at least ten times. The chain employs TRBV28 and TRBJ1-5; 8 nucleotides match TRBD1. Germline V gives CDR1 MDHEN, CDR2 SYDVKM. Trimming took 4 bases from V and 11 from J; bases not matched to a gene: 16. The CDR3 extends over 16 amino acids. Written as DNA, the CDR3 is TGTGCCAGCAGTTCCACGACAGGGGCACCCACATGGGCCCAGCATTTT. Translating gives CASSSTTGAPTWAQHF.

This clonotype was counted only a few times. The chain couples TRBV5-5 to TRBJ2-7; a possible D gene is TRBD2 (6 bases). CDR1 and CDR2 from the germline V gene are SGHKS and YYEKEE (reference sequence). Trimming removed 6 bases from V and 4 bases from J, with 17 bases in between. CDR3 length equals 14 residues. CDR3 DNA: TGTGCCAGCACCCGGGCGGGGACTCTATACGAGCAGTACTTC. As protein: CASTRAGTLYEQYF.

This clonotype was picked up many times. V usage is TRBV5-1 and J usage is TRBJ2-5, with D hard to call. V was trimmed by 2 bases and J by 5 bases, leaving 13 bases between them. This CDR3 contains 14 residues. In germline, CDR1 is SGHRS, CDR2 YFSETQ. This chain's CDR3 is CASSLGTKEETQYF. CDR3 in DNA: TGCGCCAGCAGCTTAGGTACCAAGGAGGAGACCCAGTACTTC. Full variable domain (missing parts from reference TRBV5-1 and TRBJ2-5): KAGVTQTPRYLIKTRGQQVTLSCSPISGHRSVSWYQQTPGQGLQFLFEYFSETQRNKGNFPGRFSGRQFSNSRSEMNVSTLELGDSALYLCASSLGTKEETQYFGPGTRLLVL.

This clonotype has ten or more counts. The chain is built from TRBV7-2 and TRBJ2-3, with D possibly TRBD1 on 5 matching bases. There are 15 residues in the CDR3. CDR1 and CDR2 (germline): SGHTA, FQGNSA. V was shortened by 3 bases and J by 5 bases, with 15 bases between the two germline ends. The CDR3 region has the DNA TGTGCCAGCAGCTTCAGGGAAGGAACACAAGATACGCAGTATTTT. As protein: CASSFREGTQDTQYF.

This clonotype turned up a few times. The J gene is TRBJ2-1, the V gene TRBV25-1; 9 positions agree with TRBD2. The CDR3 loop spans 16 amino acids. CDR1 and CDR2 (germline): MGHDK, SYGVNS. V shed 6 bases and J 9 bases; nucleotides not matched to a gene: 15. CDR3 DNA sequence: TGTGCCAGCAGCGACGCGGGGCGGGAGGGCCTAGGTGAGCAGTTCTTC. Translation: CASSDAGREGLGEQFF. Drawing the rest from reference TRBV25-1 and TRBJ2-1, the complete variable domain is EADIYQTPRYLVIGTGKKITLECSQTMGHDKMYWYQQDPGMELHLIHYSYGVNSTEKGDLSSESTVSRIRTEHFPLTLESARPSHTSQYLCASSDAGREGLGEQFFGPGTRLTVL.

In this sample, this clonotype turned up a few times. CDR3 loop: CSASPPPLSGEKLFF. In DNA, the CDR3 is TGCAGTGCTAGTCCCCCGCCCCTTAGTGGAGAAAAACTGTTTTTT. The chain couples TRBV20-1 to TRBJ1-4; D ambiguous. Per germline, CDR1 DFQATT and CDR2 SNEGSKA (reference sequence). The CDR3 covers 15 residues. V lost 3 bases and J lost 8, with 19 bases in between.

The chain has TRBV9 and TRBJ2-3, with D hard to call. The germline gives CDR1 SGDLS, CDR2 YYNGEE. The CDR3 runs 14 residues. The ends were cut back, 0 bases at V and 2 bases at J, with 7 bases in the middle. The DNA for the CDR3 is TGTGCCAGCAGCGTAGCGCCTGTCACAGATACGCAGTATTTT. It codes for CASSVAPVTDTQYF.

This clonotype was detected many times. The chain links TRBV9 to TRBJ2-5; D possibly corresponds to TRBD2 (5 bases). The CDR3 extends over 13 amino acids. The V and J ends lost 0 bases and 5 bases respectively, with 8 bases between them. Germline V gene sequence: CDR1 SGDLS, CDR2 YYNGEE. CDR3 sequence: CASSVDGEETQYF. The CDR3 DNA reads as TGTGCCAGCAGCGTAGACGGGGAGGAGACCCAGTACTTC.

Ten or more counts support this clonotype. The rearrangement joins TRBV7-9 to TRBJ2-7; 8 nucleotides line up with TRBD1. With 10 bases clipped from V and 1 base from J, the junction kept 15 bases outside the gene matches. CDR1 is SEHNR, CDR2 FQNEAQ, per germline (reference sequence). This CDR3 has 16 residues. CDR3 region: CATSGVIRTGSYEQYF. CDR3 nucleotides: TGTGCCACCTCTGGAGTTATTAGGACAGGGTCCTACGAGCAGTACTTC.

In its sample, this clonotype was seen a few times. The chain combines TRBV20-1 with TRBJ2-1, with TRBD2 identical over 10 bases. CDR3 size: 15 residues. Germline CDR1 reads DFQATT; CDR2 reads SNEGSKA (reference sequence). Losses at the gene ends were 2 bases for V and 2 bases for J; bases not matched to a gene: 3. DNA of the CDR3: TGCAGTGCTAGATCCCTAGCGGGAGCCTACAATGAGCAGTTCTTC. It yields the protein CSARSLAGAYNEQFF.

This clonotype has more than one count but fewer than ten. The chain is built from TRBV3-1 and TRBJ2-1; TRBD2 agrees at 13 bases. Germline CDR1 reads LGHDT; CDR2 reads YNNKEL (reference sequence). CDR3 length: 12 amino acids. Trimming removed 4 bases from V and 15 bases from J; junction bases left unmatched: 3. The CDR3 here is CASSPGLAGVFF. The CDR3 nucleotides are TGTGCCAGCAGCCCCGGACTAGCGGGAGTGTTCTTC.

In this sample, this clonotype turned up many times. At one end the junction does not follow the germline gene, possibly because of a read error. The V gene is TRBV5-1, the J gene TRBJ2-7; 8 bases align to TRBD1. Germline V gene data show CDR1 as SGHRS and CDR2 as YFSETQ. The CDR3 is 14 amino acids. For the CDR3, the DNA is TGTGCCAGCAGTTTGGGGACAGGTAACTACGAGCAGTACTTC. As protein: CASSLGTGNYEQYF.

This chain connects TRBV7-2 to TRBJ2-7; tentatively, D is TRBD1 or TRBD2 (5 bases each). The CDR3 is 17 residues long. Trimming removed 1 base from V and 2 bases from J, with 18 bases in between. Germline V gene sequence: CDR1 SGHTA, CDR2 FQGNSA. The CDR3 region is CASSLGAGTSATYEQYF. Written as DNA, the CDR3 is TGTGCCAGCAGCTTAGGGGCCGGGACCTCGGCGACCTACGAGCAGTACTTC.

The chain recombines TRBV2 with TRBJ2-3; 7 nucleotides line up with TRBD2. V shed 7 bases and J 6 bases; nucleotides not matched to a gene: 10. The CDR3 has 14 residues. Germline V lookup: CDR1 SNHLY, CDR2 FYNNEI. CDR3 amino acids: CASTLGLGGDTQYF. The CDR3 coding sequence is TGTGCCAGCACCTTAGGACTAGGAGGGGATACGCAGTATTTT.

Many counts were recorded for this clonotype. This rearrangement joins TRBV12-5 to TRBJ2-7; D remains unclear. With 8 bases removed from V and 7 bases from J, the gap between germline ends came to 18 bases. Looked up from germline, CDR1 is LGHNT and CDR2 is FRNRAP. The CDR3 covers 13 residues. CDR3 nucleotides: TGTGCTAGTTCGGTAGACGTTTCGTGGGAGCAGTACTTC. Translation: CASSVDVSWEQYF.

This clonotype showed up just a few times. The gene calls are TRBV15 and TRBJ1-5; 9 bases are a match to TRBD1. This CDR3 contains 17 residues. V dropped 2 bases and J dropped 0; count of bases not matched to a gene: 5. From germline, CDR1 is LNHNV and CDR2 YYDKDF (reference sequence). CDR3 coding DNA: TGTGCCACCAGCAGACCTACAGGGGGCTCTAGCAATCAGCCCCAGCATTTT. Its translation: CATSRPTGGSSNQPQHF.

This clonotype was seen a few times. The V and J genes are TRBV7-2 and TRBJ2-7; no firm D call. Germline loops: CDR1 SGHTA, CDR2 FQGNSA. Trimming left V 8 bases short and J 0 bases short, with 5 bases between. The CDR3 runs 11 residues. CDR3 sequence reads: CASQSSYEQYF. CDR3 coding DNA: TGTGCCAGCCAATCCTCCTACGAGCAGTACTTC.

This rearrangement joins TRBV10-3 to TRBJ2-2; D not certain. The V gene lost 7 bases and the J gene lost 3 bases, with 12 bases spanning the gap. Looked up from germline, CDR1 is ENHRY and CDR2 is SYGVKD. The CDR3 spans 14 residues. The CDR3 DNA is TGTGCCATCAAAAGTAGGCCCTACACCGGGGAGCTGTTTTTT. Its protein is CAIKSRPYTGELFF.

A few counts support this clonotype. This chain connects TRBV20-1 to TRBJ2-1, with TRBD2 matching over 8 bases. Germline V gene data show CDR1 as DFQATT and CDR2 as SNEGSKA (reference sequence). The CDR3 loop spans 16 amino acids. V was clipped by 5 bases and J by 2 bases; unmatched bases: 11. CDR3 in amino acids: CSAPLSGSQAYNEQFF. The CDR3 DNA follows: TGCAGTGCTCCTCTAAGCGGGAGTCAGGCCTACAATGAGCAGTTCTTC.

This clonotype was seen at least ten times. This chain joins TRBV24-1 and TRBJ2-1; no clear D gene. The CDR3 runs 15 residues. Per germline, CDR1 KGHDR and CDR2 SFDVKD. The V end lost 4 bases, the J end lost 0 bases, and 9 bases lay between the germline ends. CDR3: CATSDVAGSYNEQFF. The CDR3 DNA sequence: TGTGCCACCAGTGACGTAGCAGGCTCCTACAATGAGCAGTTCTTC.

The chain has TRBV6-2 or TRBV6-3 and TRBJ1-2; TRBD1 matches at 7 bases. The germline CDR1 and CDR2 sequences are MNHEY and SVGEGT. Trimming took 2 bases from V and 1 from J; bases not matched to a gene: 16. The CDR3 spans 19 residues. The CDR3 bases are TGTGCCAGCAGTTACCGCTATACCTCTTCCGGGACAGATAACTATGGCTACACCTTC. This codes for CASSYRYTSSGTDNYGYTF.

This clonotype turned up a few times. The V call is TRBV12-3 or TRBV12-4, the J call TRBJ1-1, with 10 bases that match TRBD1. The V and J ends lost 4 bases and 1 base, in that order; junction bases with no gene match: 6. The CDR3 length is 16 residues. The CDR3 sequence is CASSSDRGPPNTEAFF. The DNA for the CDR3 is TGTGCCAGCAGTTCAGACAGGGGGCCTCCGAACACTGAAGCTTTCTTT.

The genes are TRBV7-2 and TRBJ2-1; the match to TRBD2 covers 9 bases. Trimming at V came to 1 base and at J to 2 bases, leaving 3 bases not matched to a gene. This CDR3 is built from 16 residues. Germline CDR1 is SGHTA and CDR2 is FQGNSA. The CDR3 loop is CASSLGSGRTYNEQFF. CDR3 nucleotide sequence: TGTGCCAGCAGCTTAGGGAGCGGGAGGACCTACAATGAGCAGTTCTTC. Drawing the rest from reference TRBV7-2 and TRBJ2-1, the complete variable domain is GAGVSQSPSNKVTEKGKDVELRCDPISGHTALYWYRQSLGQGLEFLIYFQGNSAPDKSGLPSDRFSAERTGGSVSTLTIQRTQQEDSAVYLCASSLGSGRTYNEQFFGPGTRLTVL.

The rearrangement links TRBV20-1 to TRBJ1-2; D ambiguous. Looked up from germline, CDR1 is DFQATT and CDR2 is SNEGSKA (reference sequence). The CDR3 runs 12 residues. Trimming took 0 bases from V and 2 from J, leaving 4 bases between them. The CDR3 is CSARELNYGYTF. In DNA form, the CDR3 reads TGCAGTGCTAGAGAGCTCAACTATGGCTACACCTTC.

The V gene is TRBV7-9, the J gene TRBJ2-7; TRBD2 aligns across 12 bases. Germline V CDR1 and CDR2: SEHNR, FQNEAQ (reference sequence). There are 16 residues in the CDR3. Germline trimming cut 4 bases from V and 4 bases from J; bases unmatched to any gene: 8. The CDR3 bases are TGTGCCAGCAGCTCACGACTAGCGGGAGTATCGTACGAGCAGTACTTC. Its protein product is CASSSRLAGVSYEQYF. Full variable domain (remainder filled in from reference TRBV7-9 and TRBJ2-7): DTGVSQNPRHKITKRGQNVTFRCDPISEHNRLYWYRQTLGQGPEFLTYFQNEAQLEKSRLLSDRFSAERPKGSFSTLEIQRTEQGDSAMYLCASSSRLAGVSYEQYFGPGTRLTVT.